Below are 22 T cell receptor beta chains sequenced from a single sample in a study of identical twins' blood T cells (dated by TCRdb to the early 2010s). Library preparation employed 5' RACE. Sequencing instrument: Illumina Genome Analyzer IIx. Starting from the raw public reads, TCRdb applied fastp trimming at Q25, assembled clones with MiXCR and retained in-frame beta chains. Every CDR3 protein is listed once, alongside the most common genes and DNA of its rows. This sample has 350,000 to 400,000 distinct CDR3 sequences in its table, and around 30% of those were observed once. Clones ranked in the top ten supply about 6% of the sample. Sequenced input: PBMCs. The source is a woman between 18 and 55 years old in good health.

The chain employs TRBV2 and TRBJ2-1; 14 bases map to TRBD2. The CDR3 is 15 amino acids. V lost 5 bases, J lost 7 bases, and 4 bases stayed unmatched. Germline assignment: CDR1 SNHLY and CDR2 FYNNEI. The CDR3 sequence is CASSQTSGRGNEQFF. In nucleotides, the CDR3 is TGTGCCAGCAGTCAGACTAGCGGGAGGGGAAATGAGCAGTTCTTC.

This clonotype was observed once. The junction differs from germline at one of its ends, possibly a read error. The chain uses TRBV6-6 and TRBJ1-4; unclear D gene. CDR3 length: 15 amino acids. Germline CDR1 MNHNY, CDR2 SVGAGI (reference sequence). For the CDR3, the DNA is TGTGCCAGCAGTTACTCTGGGGAGATGAAGGAAAAACCGTTTTTT. Protein sequence: CASSYSGEMKEKPFF.

This chain connects TRBV11-2 to TRBJ2-1; TRBD2 agrees at 12 bases. The CDR3 has 15 amino acids. Trimming removed 4 bases from V and 12 bases from J; junction bases left unmatched: 10. In germline, CDR1 is SGHAT, CDR2 FQNNGV. CDR3 region: CASSSRTSGTYGQFF. CDR3 bases: TGTGCCAGCAGCTCGCGGACTAGCGGGACATACGGGCAGTTCTTC.

The sample holds a few counts of this clonotype. V gene TRBV20-1 combines with J gene TRBJ2-6; either TRBD1 or TRBD2 may fit D (5 bases each). The V end lost 6 bases, the J end lost 4 bases, and 13 bases lay between the germline ends. CDR1 and CDR2 from the germline V gene are DFQATT and SNEGSKA (reference sequence). This CDR3 has 14 residues. As DNA, the CDR3 is TGCAGTGCCCCAGGGACCCCCGGGGCCAACGTCCTGACTTTC. It yields the protein CSAPGTPGANVLTF.

V and J are TRBV7-9 and TRBJ2-7; the D is unclear. Trimming pared 5 bases from V and 5 bases from J, leaving 19 bases between. The CDR3 extends over 15 amino acids. Per the germline V gene, CDR1 is SEHNR and CDR2 is FQNEAQ (reference sequence). CDR3 sequence (DNA): TGTGCCAGCAGCCCTGAATCCCTTGGACCCAACGAGCAGTACTTC. Residues: CASSPESLGPNEQYF.

The CDR3 DNA sequence: TGTGCCAGCAGTAAAGTCAGCTCTAACTATGGCTACACCTTC. Residues: CASSKVSSNYGYTF. The rearrangement joins TRBV27 to TRBJ1-2, with D unresolved. The germline V and J ends were trimmed by 5 bases and 0 bases, with 10 bases remaining between them. The CDR3 runs 14 residues. Per the germline V gene, CDR1 is MNHEY and CDR2 is SMNVEV (reference sequence).

The rearrangement uses TRBV29-1 and TRBJ1-4; a possible D gene is TRBD1 (6 bases). Germline V gene lookup returns CDR1 SQVTM and CDR2 ANQGSEA. Between the trimmed V and J ends, which lost 7 bases and 8 bases, there was a span of 23 bases. The CDR3 is 15 residues long. In DNA form, the CDR3 reads TGCAGCGCCTGGGGCGGGGGCGAGGAGGCCGAAAAACTGTTTTTT. The encoded protein is CSAWGGGEEAEKLFF.

CDR3 loop: CSVEDRDHLNEKLFF. CDR3 in DNA: TGCAGCGTTGAAGATCGTGACCATCTAAATGAAAAACTGTTTTTT. The chain links TRBV29-1 to TRBJ1-4; the D is unclear. Trimming shortened V by 0 bases and J by 5 bases, and 13 bases separated the two germline ends. Germline V lookup: CDR1 SQVTM, CDR2 ANQGSEA. There are 15 residues in the CDR3.

This clonotype has only a few counts. This sequence joins TRBV18 and TRBJ1-1; 7 bases match TRBD1. This CDR3 region has 14 residues. Germline lookup yields CDR1 KGHSH and CDR2 LQKENI. The V segment lost 3 bases and the J segment 4 bases; nucleotides outside the gene matches: 5. The CDR3 is CASSPGQRITEAFF. Written as DNA, the CDR3 is TGTGCCAGCTCACCGGGACAGAGAATCACTGAAGCTTTCTTT.

This clonotype was detected many times. One junction end disagrees with the germline gene, perhaps due to a read error. The chain recombines TRBV18 with TRBJ1-1; tentatively, D is TRBD1 (6 bases). The length of the CDR3 is 13 residues. Per the germline V gene, CDR1 is KGHSH and CDR2 is LQKENI. The CDR3 region is CASSRTANTEAFF. The CDR3 DNA is TGCGCCAGCAGTCGGACAGCGAACACTGAAGCTTTCTTT.

The J gene is TRBJ1-1, the V gene TRBV29-1, with D perhaps matching TRBD1 (6 bases). V shed 6 bases and J shed 3 bases, with 14 bases lying between them. The V gene's germline CDR1 is SQVTM and CDR2 ANQGSEA. The CDR3 length is 13 residues. DNA of the CDR3: TGCAGCGTCGGGACATTAACTTACACTGAAGCTTTCTTT. Encoded protein: CSVGTLTYTEAFF.

This clonotype has a count of ten or more. The CDR3: CAIRGADSYNEQFF. In DNA, the CDR3 is TGTGCCATCAGGGGGGCGGACTCCTACAATGAGCAGTTCTTC. The gene calls are TRBV10-3 and TRBJ2-1; tentatively, D is TRBD1 (6 bases). This CDR3 contains 14 residues. V was clipped by 6 bases and J by 0 bases, with 9 bases between them. Germline V lookup: CDR1 ENHRY, CDR2 SYGVKD.

A few counts support this clonotype. As DNA, the CDR3 is TGCGCCAGCAGCCAAGAAGTCCAAGGGCGAGGCTACACCTTC. Amino acids: CASSQEVQGRGYTF. The rearrangement links TRBV4-3 to TRBJ1-2; D ambiguous. The CDR3 totals 14 residues. V lost 0 bases and J lost 8, with 13 bases in between. The germline gives CDR1 LGHNA, CDR2 YSLEER.

This clonotype was counted between two and nine times. The gene calls are TRBV7-9 and TRBJ2-7, with a weak D call TRBD1 (6 bases). CDR1 and CDR2 from the germline V gene are SEHNR and FQNEAQ (reference sequence). The V end lost 1 base, the J end lost 4 bases, and 17 bases lay between the germline ends. The CDR3 totals 16 residues. CDR3 residues: CASSLEQGPSTYEQYF. CDR3 DNA sequence: TGTGCCAGCAGCTTAGAACAGGGCCCCTCAACGTACGAGCAGTACTTC.

This clonotype was counted a few times. The chain recombines TRBV2 with TRBJ2-5; D is unresolved. The CDR3 length is 13 residues. CDR1 and CDR2 from the germline V gene are SNHLY and FYNNEI. V was shortened by 6 bases and J by 3 bases, with 11 bases between the two germline ends. The chain's CDR3 is CASRGLSEETQYF. The CDR3 bases are TGTGCCAGCAGGGGTTTAAGTGAAGAGACCCAGTACTTC.

In this sample, this clonotype turned up a few times. The chain carries TRBV4-3 and TRBJ2-7; D gene ambiguous. Between the trimmed V and J ends, which lost 0 bases and 6 bases, there was a span of 9 bases. Germline CDR1 reads LGHNA; CDR2 reads YSLEER. The CDR3 sequence is 13 residues long. The CDR3 sequence is CASSQDMVGEQYF. In nucleotides, the CDR3 is TGCGCCAGCAGCCAAGATATGGTGGGCGAGCAGTACTTC.

This clonotype has only a few counts. The V and J genes are TRBV9 and TRBJ2-7, with TRBD2 identical over 8 bases. The trim removed 3 bases at V and 4 bases at J, leaving 9 bases unmatched. The CDR3 totals 15 residues. Per the germline V gene, CDR1 is SGDLS and CDR2 is YYNGEE. CDR3 protein: CASSAQSGGPYEQYF. DNA for the CDR3: TGTGCCAGCAGCGCCCAGTCGGGAGGGCCTTACGAGCAGTACTTC.

Remarks on this clonotype: Possible read error: a much larger clone is one base away. This rearrangement joins TRBV7-9 to TRBJ1-4; D unclear. Deletions cut 7 bases from V and 5 bases from J, with 14 bases between. The CDR3 spans 14 residues. From germline, CDR1 is SEHNR and CDR2 FQNEAQ (reference sequence). The CDR3 protein is CASITAGLNEKLFF. DNA of the CDR3: TGTGCCAGCATCACAGCGGGGTTGAATGAAAAACTGTTTTTT. The whole variable domain, remainder taken from reference TRBV7-9 and TRBJ1-4, is DTGVSQNPRHKITKRGQNVTFRCDPISEHNRLYWYRQTLGQGPEFLTYFQNEAQLEKSRLLSDRFSAERPKGSFSTLEIQRTEQGDSAMYLCASITAGLNEKLFFGSGTQLSVL.

This clonotype was picked up a small number of times. This chain uses TRBV6-1 with TRBJ2-7; unclear D gene. V lost 8 bases and J lost 0, with 11 bases in between. The germline V gene has CDR1 MNHNS and CDR2 SASEGT. CDR3 length equals 13 residues. CDR3 in amino acids: CASAYTISYEQYF. In DNA form, the CDR3 reads TGTGCCAGCGCATATACGATCTCCTACGAGCAGTACTTC.

With regard to this clonotype: An end of the junction differs from the germline gene, which may be a read error. V gene TRBV9 combines with J gene TRBJ2-2; no clear D gene. CDR3 length: 12 amino acids. Per the germline V gene, CDR1 is SGDLS and CDR2 is YYNGEE. CDR3 in amino acids: CTSSPSSGELFF. CDR3 nucleotides: TGTACCAGCAGCCCGTCTAGCGGGGAGCTGTTTTTT.

The rearrangement joins TRBV20-1 to TRBJ2-7; TRBD2 agrees at 8 bases. The junction had 11 bases not matched to a gene; V was cut back by 6 bases and J by 4 bases. The CDR3 length is 14 residues. Per germline, CDR1 DFQATT and CDR2 SNEGSKA (reference sequence). The DNA of the CDR3 is TGCAGTGCCAACGGGCTAGCGGGTGGGTACGAGCAGTACTTC. Its translation: CSANGLAGGYEQYF.

The chain carries TRBV12-3 or TRBV12-4 and TRBJ1-6; no definite D call. Trimming shortened V by 3 bases and J by 9 bases, and 9 bases separated the two germline ends. The CDR3 covers 13 residues. The CDR3 bases are TGTGCCAGCAGTTTGAGCGGGGTTTCACCCCTCCACTTT. It encodes CASSLSGVSPLHF.